This T cell receptor (beta chain) was captured by sequencing in a study of neurological immune-mediated disorders. The V end lost 4 bases, the J end lost 4 bases, and 13 bases lay between the germline ends. The germline V gene encodes CDR1 DFQATT and CDR2 SNEGSKA (reference sequence). There are 14 residues in the CDR3. This clonotype was seen at least ten times. TCRdb recomputed calls from the 5' RACE reads with MiXCR, one row per CDR3 protein. The table includes around 30,000 distinct CDR3 sequences, roughly 2.5% detected once. The J gene is TRBJ2-2, the V gene TRBV20-1; possibly TRBD1 or TRBD2 for D (6 bases each). Material for sequencing was PBMCs. This TCR was sampled from a woman aged 45-65 years with multiple sclerosis. CDR3 residues: CSAKGGRATGELFF. CDR3 DNA sequence: TGCAGTGCTAAGGGGGGCAGAGCCACCGGGGAGCTGTTTTTT.